The sequence of this T cell receptor (beta chain) was determined in a study of a mutant IDH1 vaccine in newly diagnosed glioma. Study details: First vaccine doses came 4-6 weeks after radiotherapy alone, or with temozolomide cycles.

The time point here: week 11, during vaccination. Every single dose of the vaccine, 300 ug of mutant IDH1 20-mer peptide, came with topical imiquimod. The donors' diagnosis was new WHO grade 3 or 4 astrocytoma that was IDH1-mutant and ATRX-lost. J gave up 2 bases and V 5 bases, and 14 bases lay outside the gene matches. The CDR3 extends over 17 amino acids. CDR1 and CDR2 from the germline V gene are SEHNR and FQNEAQ (reference sequence). The data were produced by immunoSEQ multiplex PCR, yet TCRdb's version contains in-frame clones alone and is incomplete. The sample has around 26,000 clones; 55% to 75% are singletons. As concerns this clone: Its antigen is as yet unknown.

The origin of this receptor is a man between 18 and 29 years old with glioma. Some clones in this sample may be carry-over from other donors' samples. The sequences come from peripheral blood mononuclear cells (PBMCs), collected from a glioma patient whose treatment included an IDH1 peptide vaccine. The rearrangement joins TRBV7-9 to TRBJ2-5; 7 bases fit TRBD1. The CDR3 protein is CASSPNPQGVGQETQYF. DNA for the CDR3: TGTGCCAGCAGCCCAAACCCTCAGGGGGTCGGGCAAGAGACCCAGTACTTC.